This T cell receptor beta chain comes out of a study of blood T cell repertoires in COVID-19. Overall study context: PBMCs, B-cell-depleted T cells, or T cells provided the cDNA or gDNA that made up the material.

Repertoires were generated with immunoSEQ multiplex PCR, while TCRdb's copy carries only in-frame clones and drops some. The sample gives approximately 180,000 clones, roughly 84% of which show up once; around 10% is in the top ten. The ends were cut back, 5 bases at V and 9 bases at J, with 20 bases in the middle. Per the germline V gene, CDR1 is LNHNV and CDR2 is YYDKDF (reference sequence). The CDR3 spans 15 residues. The genes are TRBV15 and TRBJ1-5; D is possibly TRBD1 (5 bases). The clonotype comes from a woman older than 75 with acute or convalescent COVID-19. The sequenced material came from peripheral blood. CDR3 sequence (DNA): TGTGCCACCAGCCGAAGTTCAGGGCTGCAGGGGCCCCAGCATTTT. It specifies CATSRSSGLQGPQHF.